Shown below are 21 T cell receptor beta chains from a single sample sequenced in a study of blood T cell repertoires in COVID-19. TCRdb keeps only in-frame clones here, not all; method: immunoSEQ multiplex PCR. The table lists around 210,000 clones, 85% of them singletons. Sequenced input: peripheral blood. These receptors originate from a man aged 50 or older with COVID-19, enrolled during active disease.

This rearrangement joins TRBV5-1 to TRBJ2-7; 10 bases agree with TRBD2. With 0 bases clipped from V and 1 base from J, the junction kept 10 bases outside the gene matches. The CDR3 is 18 amino acids. Germline V gene lookup returns CDR1 SGHRS and CDR2 YFSETQ. CDR3 amino acids: CASSLGRTSGVGSYEQYF. In DNA, the CDR3 is TGCGCCAGCAGCTTGGGGAGAACTAGCGGGGTAGGGTCCTACGAGCAGTACTTC.

J is TRBJ1-5 and V is TRBV6-5; a possible D gene is TRBD1 (6 bases). Germline V CDR1 and CDR2: MNHEY, SVGAGI. The CDR3 contains 15 residues. The ends were cut back, 6 bases at V and 7 bases at J, with 19 bases in the middle. The CDR3 spells CASSPGRTTGQPQHF. Here the CDR3 DNA reads TGTGCCAGCAGCCCCGGCAGGACCACAGGGCAGCCCCAGCATTTT.

The chain uses TRBV11-2 and TRBJ1-1; 7 bases match TRBD1. The germline CDR1 and CDR2 sequences are SGHAT and FQNNGV. CDR3 length: 16 residues. V lost 5 bases and J lost 1; bases outside the gene matches: 10. In nucleotides, the CDR3 is TGTGCCAGCAGCCCCCGAAGGACAGGAACGAACACTGAAGCTTTCTTT. Its translation: CASSPRRTGTNTEAFF.

This chain links TRBV5-5 with TRBJ2-1; 13 bases align to TRBD2. With 3 bases clipped from V and 9 bases from J, the junction kept 9 bases outside the gene matches. This CDR3 has 16 amino acids. The germline V gene has CDR1 SGHKS and CDR2 YYEKEE (reference sequence). CDR3 DNA: TGTGCCAGCAGCTCCCGTACTAGCGGGGGGGCAGGTGAGCAGTTCTTC. This translates into CASSSRTSGGAGEQFF.

There are a few counts of this clone. The V gene is TRBV2, the J gene TRBJ2-2; no firm D call. CDR1 is SNHLY and CDR2 is FYNNEI in the germline V gene. Deletions cut 6 bases from V and 4 bases from J, with 12 bases between. The CDR3 contains 14 residues. CDR3 in DNA: TGTGCCAGCAGGCCCCTGGAGAGCACCGGGGAGCTGTTTTTT. Encoded protein: CASRPLESTGELFF.

This sequence joins TRBV15 and TRBJ2-7, with D hard to call. Per germline, CDR1 LNHNV and CDR2 YYDKDF (reference sequence). The CDR3 totals 13 residues. V was pared by 0 bases and J by 4 bases, with 7 bases between. The CDR3 nucleotides read TGTGCCACCAGCAGAGATTTCCAATACGAGCAGTACTTC. This translates into CATSRDFQYEQYF.

This chain joins TRBV7-3 and TRBJ2-3; D remains ambiguous. The CDR3 extends over 14 amino acids. Germline V gene lookup returns CDR1 SGHTA and CDR2 FQGTGA. Trimming cost V 2 bases and J 4 bases, with 10 bases left between them. CDR3 sequence: CASSLLLNSDTQYF. Written as DNA, the CDR3 is TGTGCCAGCAGCTTATTACTAAACTCAGATACGCAGTATTTT.

The V call is TRBV6-5, the J call TRBJ2-7, with 9 bases fitting TRBD2. The V gene end was trimmed by 4 bases and the J gene end by 0 bases; junction bases not matched to a gene: 4. CDR3 size: 15 residues. Germline V gives CDR1 MNHEY, CDR2 SVGAGI. CDR3 nucleotide sequence: TGTGCCAGCAGTTCTGGACTAGCGAGCTCCTACGAGCAGTACTTC. Amino acids: CASSSGLASSYEQYF.

The genes are TRBV4-2 and TRBJ2-1, with TRBD2 identical over 7 bases. CDR3 length: 16 amino acids. CDR1 LGHNA and CDR2 YNFKEQ come from the germline V gene. V lost 4 bases, J lost 2 bases, and 8 bases stayed unmatched. The CDR3 DNA follows: TGTGCCAGCAGCCTAGACGTGAGCGGGGCCTACAATGAGCAGTTCTTC. It specifies CASSLDVSGAYNEQFF.

The rearrangement joins TRBV10-3 to TRBJ2-7; 10 positions agree with TRBD2. In germline, CDR1 is ENHRY, CDR2 SYGVKD. Trimming at V came to 3 bases and at J to 0 bases, leaving 8 bases not matched to a gene. This CDR3 has 17 amino acids. The CDR3 sequence is CAISDQLAGASSYEQYF. The CDR3 DNA is TGTGCCATCAGTGATCAGCTAGCGGGAGCGAGCTCCTACGAGCAGTACTTC.

This chain joins TRBV7-2 and TRBJ2-3; 13 bases are a match to TRBD2. CDR3 size: 16 residues. The J segment lost 2 bases and the V segment lost 5 bases, leaving 4 bases of the junction unmatched. Germline assignment: CDR1 SGHTA and CDR2 FQGNSA. The CDR3 DNA reads TGTGCCAGCAGCCCGGGACTAGCGGGGTCCACAGATACGCAGTATTTT. Translated: CASSPGLAGSTDTQYF.

J is TRBJ2-1 and V is TRBV2; 13 bases map to TRBD2. Germline CDR1 reads SNHLY; CDR2 reads FYNNEI. With 5 bases clipped from V and 6 bases from J, the junction kept 7 bases outside the gene matches. CDR3 length: 16 residues. The CDR3 sequence is CASSTGLAGVTNEQFF. DNA for the CDR3: TGTGCCAGCAGTACAGGACTAGCGGGGGTTACCAATGAGCAGTTCTTC.

This rearrangement joins TRBV19 to TRBJ1-1, with D unresolved. Germline values: CDR1 LNHDA, CDR2 SQIVND (reference sequence). This CDR3 is 13 amino acids long. Trimming shortened V by 7 bases and J by 4 bases, and 13 bases separated the two germline ends. This CDR3 reads CASTVRDLTEAFF. DNA for the CDR3: TGTGCCAGTACCGTCCGAGATCTCACTGAAGCTTTCTTT.

The J gene is TRBJ1-5, the V gene TRBV5-8; D remains unclear. Looked up from germline, CDR1 is SGHTS and CDR2 is YDEGEE. The CDR3 totals 14 residues. The V and J ends lost 4 bases and 9 bases respectively, with 17 bases between them. CDR3 region: CASSPDPKEWPQHF. CDR3 bases: TGTGCCAGCAGCCCAGACCCGAAGGAGTGGCCCCAGCATTTT.

J is TRBJ2-3 and V is TRBV3-1 (or the pseudogene TRBV3-2), with 11 bases that match TRBD2. The V and J ends lost 4 bases and 0 bases, in that order; junction bases with no gene match: 6. Germline V gene sequence: CDR1 LGHDT, CDR2 YNNKEL (reference sequence). This CDR3 spans 17 amino acids. The CDR3 is CASSRMTSGVSTDTQYF. CDR3 sequence (DNA): TGTGCCAGCAGCCGAATGACTAGCGGGGTTAGCACAGATACGCAGTATTTT.

The rearrangement links TRBV19 to TRBJ1-1; TRBD1 agrees at 8 bases. The junction had 9 bases not matched to a gene; V was cut back by 4 bases and J by 2 bases. The CDR3 contains 16 residues. From germline, CDR1 is LNHDA and CDR2 SQIVND (reference sequence). The CDR3 DNA follows: TGTGCCAGTAGTACACGGAAGACAGGGGCAAACACTGAAGCTTTCTTT. Protein sequence: CASSTRKTGANTEAFF.

The chain recombines TRBV6-5 with TRBJ1-4; TRBD1 is a possible D gene (6 bases). The germline V and J ends were trimmed by 6 bases and 8 bases, with 19 bases remaining between them. CDR1 and CDR2 from the germline V gene are MNHEY and SVGAGI. The CDR3 has 15 residues. CDR3 amino acids: CASSLVGGLGEKLFF. CDR3 DNA: TGTGCCAGCAGCCTGGTGGGGGGGCTCGGAGAAAAACTGTTTTTT.

The rearrangement links TRBV5-1 to TRBJ2-3; 7 bases are a match to TRBD2. Trimming at V came to 0 bases and at J to 6 bases, leaving 7 bases not matched to a gene. In germline, CDR1 is SGHRS, CDR2 YFSETQ. The CDR3 loop spans 15 amino acids. Here the CDR3 reads CASSLVAAGGDTQYF. The CDR3 nucleotides are TGCGCCAGCAGCTTGGTAGCAGCCGGGGGGGATACGCAGTATTTT.

The table lists this clone with a count of one. The V gene is TRBV5-1, the J gene TRBJ2-5, with TRBD1 matching over 7 bases. The germline gives CDR1 SGHRS, CDR2 YFSETQ. V was clipped by 5 bases and J by 5 bases; unmatched bases: 9. The CDR3 sequence is 14 residues long. The CDR3 here is CASSPRQGRETQYF. CDR3 bases: TGCGCCAGCAGTCCTAGACAGGGAAGGGAGACCCAGTACTTC.

The chain carries TRBV11-3 and TRBJ2-1; D may be TRBD1 (7 bases). V was clipped by 5 bases and J by 3 bases, with 11 bases between them. The germline V gene encodes CDR1 SGHNT and CDR2 YENEEA. The CDR3 has 14 amino acids. In DNA form, the CDR3 reads TGTGCCAGCAGCGCCAGGGGGGACTACAATGAGCAGTTCTTC. Translating gives CASSARGDYNEQFF.

This clone has a handful of counts. The rearrangement uses TRBV29-1 and TRBJ1-1; perhaps TRBD1 as D (5 bases). The CDR3 runs to 13 residues. Germline assignment: CDR1 SQVTM and CDR2 ANQGSEA. Between the trimmed V and J ends, which lost 8 bases and 0 bases, there was a span of 13 bases. The CDR3 is CSTASGVNTEAFF. CDR3 sequence (DNA): TGCAGCACCGCGTCGGGGGTGAACACTGAAGCTTTCTTT.